This TCR beta chain was found in a study of T-cell reconstitution after alpha-beta-depleted transplantation in children. This clonotype was seen at least ten times. As it was prepared, the TCRbeta library received unique molecular identifiers. Each CDR3 protein is one row after TCRdb ran MiXCR on the PCR reads. The sample shows some 240,000 distinct CDR3 sequences, 12% of them seen only once. The V and J ends lost 5 bases and 0 bases, in that order; junction bases with no gene match: 4. This CDR3 region has 15 residues. Germline V gives CDR1 MNHNS, CDR2 SASEGT. Material: PBMCs from the stem cell graft donor, obtained from the stem cell graft. The chain combines TRBV6-1 with TRBJ1-5, with 7 positions matching TRBD1. This receptor was identified in a human donor who donated a stem cell graft to a child with acute lymphoblastic leukemia. This chain's CDR3 is CASSRQGGSNQPQHF. The CDR3 nucleotides read TGTGCCAGCAGTCGACAGGGCGGTAGCAATCAGCCCCAGCATTTT.